Below, one T cell receptor beta chain is given with its context. Its antigen remains unknown. CDR1 and CDR2 from the germline V gene are WSHSY and SAAADI. The CDR3 loop spans 15 amino acids. V trimming: 0 bases; J trimming: 7 bases; junction bases outside the gene matches: 5. The sample originates from a study of T cell responses to AZD1222 COVID-19 vaccine. General study findings and limits: Only a handful of AZD1222 recipients, more than five in all, had baseline seropositivity. Researchers report vaccine-associated CD4 TCRs spanning spike, with dominance at 160-218 and 743-854.

Libraries were prepared by immunoSEQ multiplex PCR; TCRdb keeps only in-frame clonotypes and omits some of them. The table has roughly 200,000 clones, 85% to 95% seen once; the top ten hold approximately 1%. The rearrangement links TRBV10-2 to TRBJ1-4; 7 bases align to TRBD1. The sequencing used peripheral blood, collected on day 0 of MenACWY control vaccination. This clonotype originated in an adult in good health. Written as DNA, the CDR3 is TGCGCCAGCAGTGAGTCCACAGGGGTGGTTGAAAAACTGTTTTTT. Protein: CASSESTGVVEKLFF.